This TCR beta chain is from a study of blood T cells in healthy people across ages. Study results and caveats: Strong correlation existed between TCR beta diversity and naive T cell percentage.

Together with a sample-barcoded 5' primer, a J-beta primer mix was included in a second PCR lasting roughly 6 to 12 cycles. Template switching added a 12-random-nucleotide identifier to every cDNA molecule. A single record per CDR3 protein comes from TCRdb applying MiXCR to the 5' RACE reads. The sample has roughly 1.5 million distinct CDR3 sequences, roughly two fifths seen once; the top ten hold about 4%. A word on this clonotype: Its antigen is unidentified.

With 1 base removed from V and 6 bases from J, the gap between germline ends came to 15 bases. CDR3 length equals 14 residues. Germline V CDR1 and CDR2: DFQATT, SNEGSKA (reference sequence). Staff drew ten milliliters of peripheral blood from each donor. Every sample gave at least 5 micrograms of total RNA when it was extracted. The rearrangement joins TRBV20-1 to TRBJ1-2; D is undetermined. The sequenced sample consisted of blood. This clonotype was sampled from a woman younger than 30 in good health. DNA for the CDR3: TGCAGTGCTAGAGTTGTGGGGTCGATTAATGGCTACACCTTC. Translated, it gives CSARVVGSINGYTF.